This entry lists 23 T cell receptor beta chains sequenced from one sample in a study of graft-versus-host responses after intestinal transplantation. Using immunoSEQ multiplex PCR, the repertoire was profiled, and TCRdb retains in-frame clones only, with some absent. The table records about 85,000 clones, 80% to 95% of them present only once. Their antigens remain unidentified. Sample: unstimulated CD8+ T cells sorted from spleen or lymph node cells, taken before transplant. All receptors derive from a human donor who was the organ donor for an intestinal transplant.

This sequence joins TRBV5-6 and TRBJ2-2; 7 nucleotides agree with TRBD2. There are 16 residues in the CDR3. Trimming took 5 bases from V and 7 from J; bases not matched to a gene: 14. Germline CDR1 is SGHDT and CDR2 is YYEEEE. DNA of the CDR3: TGTGCCAGCAGTAGAGCGGGATGGAGGTTGGGCGGGGAGCTGTTTTTT. Amino acids: CASSRAGWRLGGELFF. The variable domain in full, with the rest retrieved from reference TRBV5-6 and TRBJ2-2, is DAGVTQSPTHLIKTRGQQVTLRCSPKSGHDTVSWYQQALGQGPQFIFQYYEEEERQRGNFPDRFSGHQFPNYSSELNVNALLLGDSALYLCASSRAGWRLGGELFFGEGSRLTVL.

The rearrangement uses TRBV27 and TRBJ2-1; 9 bases line up with TRBD2. The ends lost 0 bases at V and 3 bases at J; junction bases unmatched: 0. CDR3 length equals 15 residues. From germline, CDR1 is MNHEY and CDR2 SMNVEV (reference sequence). As DNA, the CDR3 is TGTGCCAGCAGTTTATCGACTAGCGGCTACAATGAGCAGTTCTTC. It specifies CASSLSTSGYNEQFF.

The chain has TRBV7-9 and TRBJ2-1; 7 positions match TRBD2. Germline CDR1 and CDR2: SEHNR and FQNEAQ (reference sequence). V lost 1 base, J lost 9 bases, and 12 bases stayed unmatched. The CDR3 covers 16 residues. CDR3 in DNA: TGTGCCAGCAGCTTAGTCAAGCGGGGCGGTCACGGTGAGCAGTTCTTC. This translates into CASSLVKRGGHGEQFF.

In this sample, this clone turned up a few times. The chain recombines TRBV7-9 with TRBJ2-1; D unresolved. Per the germline V gene, CDR1 is SEHNR and CDR2 is FQNEAQ (reference sequence). The CDR3 is 15 residues long. V shed 2 bases and J shed 0 bases, with 8 bases lying between them. CDR3 DNA: TGTGCCAGCAGCTTAATTGCAGGCTCCTACAATGAGCAGTTCTTC. It translates to CASSLIAGSYNEQFF.

The chain recombines TRBV5-6 with TRBJ2-3; tentative D call: TRBD2 (6 bases). CDR1 SGHDT and CDR2 YYEEEE come from the germline V gene. V lost 1 base, J lost 5 bases, and 17 bases lay in between. There are 16 residues in the CDR3. The CDR3 bases are TGTGCCAGCAGCTTGTTGCGGCGGCTAGCGTTAGATACGCAGTATTTT. Protein product: CASSLLRRLALDTQYF.

J is TRBJ2-5 and V is TRBV29-1; D assignment may be TRBD1 or TRBD2 (5 bases each). This CDR3 spans 13 amino acids. The V and J ends lost 4 bases and 7 bases respectively, with 16 bases between them. Germline lookup yields CDR1 SQVTM and CDR2 ANQGSEA. The CDR3, as DNA: TGCAGCGTTGCCGGGGCCTACGAGAGGACCCAGTACTTC. Translating gives CSVAGAYERTQYF.

The chain uses TRBV19 and TRBJ2-3; D is perhaps TRBD2 (5 bases). Per germline, CDR1 LNHDA and CDR2 SQIVND (reference sequence). Trimming stripped 8 bases from V and 3 bases from J, with 12 bases between. The CDR3 totals 13 residues. In DNA form, the CDR3 reads TGTGCCAGTGGGGAGTTCGAGACAGATACGCAGTATTTT. Encoded protein: CASGEFETDTQYF.

V is TRBV27 and J is TRBJ2-4; no firm D call. The CDR3 extends over 16 amino acids. Germline CDR1 MNHEY, CDR2 SMNVEV (reference sequence). The V gene lost 0 bases and the J gene lost 0 bases, with 9 bases spanning the gap. CDR3 sequence: CASSLSKGLAKNIQYF. The CDR3, as DNA: TGTGCCAGCAGTTTATCGAAAGGGTTAGCCAAAAACATTCAGTACTTC.

The V and J genes are TRBV6-1 and TRBJ1-1; 8 bases are shared with TRBD1. The trim removed 4 bases at V and 0 bases at J, leaving 10 bases unmatched. CDR1 is MNHNS, CDR2 SASEGT, per germline. This CDR3 has 17 amino acids. The CDR3 spells CASSVRTGHVMNTEAFF. The CDR3 DNA reads TGTGCCAGCAGTGTTCGGACAGGGCACGTTATGAACACTGAAGCTTTCTTT.

This rearrangement joins TRBV6-5 to TRBJ2-7, with 8 bases fitting TRBD1. Trimming at V came to 2 bases and at J to 3 bases, leaving 3 bases not matched to a gene. Germline V lookup: CDR1 MNHEY, CDR2 SVGAGI. This CDR3 is 14 amino acids long. CDR3 nucleotides: TGTGCCAGCAGTTACCAGACAGGGGTCTACGAGCAGTACTTC. This translates into CASSYQTGVYEQYF.

The rearrangement joins TRBV25-1 to TRBJ1-1, with D tentatively TRBD1 (6 bases). The CDR3 runs 17 residues. V lost 2 bases to trimming and J lost 0 bases, with 16 bases between them. Germline-derived CDR1 and CDR2 are MGHDK and SYGVNS. CDR3: CASSEKGDISMNTEAFF. The CDR3 bases are TGTGCCAGCAGTGAAAAAGGGGACATTTCCATGAACACTGAAGCTTTCTTT. The variable domain in full, with the rest retrieved from reference TRBV25-1 and TRBJ1-1, is EADIYQTPRYLVIGTGKKITLECSQTMGHDKMYWYQQDPGMELHLIHYSYGVNSTEKGDLSSESTVSRIRTEHFPLTLESARPSHTSQYLCASSEKGDISMNTEAFFGQGTRLTVV.

This chain connects TRBV11-3 to TRBJ2-5; TRBD2 aligns across 7 bases. The DNA matches TRBJ2-7 better at its end, which makes the J call doubtful. Germline CDR1 is SGHNT and CDR2 is YENEEA. This CDR3 comprises 14 residues. The CDR3, as DNA: TGTGCCAGCAGCTGGCCAGGGAGGGGCTACGAGCAGTACTTC. It encodes CASSWPGRGYEQYF.

This clone was detected a few times. The rearrangement links TRBV13 to TRBJ2-7, with 9 positions matching TRBD1. This CDR3 comprises 15 residues. Looked up from germline, CDR1 is PRHDT and CDR2 is FYEKMQ (reference sequence). V dropped 0 bases and J dropped 6; count of bases not matched to a gene: 6. CDR3 bases: TGTGCCAGCAGCTTAGGAGGGACAGGGTCCGGCGAGCAGTACTTC. Its protein product is CASSLGGTGSGEQYF.

The rearrangement links TRBV29-1 to TRBJ1-1; D gene uncertain. Per the germline V gene, CDR1 is SQVTM and CDR2 is ANQGSEA. V was pared by 3 bases and J by 2 bases, with 7 bases between. CDR3 length: 12 amino acids. The CDR3 DNA follows: TGCAGCGTTGAGGTCGGTAACACTGAAGCTTTCTTT. Amino acid sequence: CSVEVGNTEAFF.

The chain carries TRBV19 and TRBJ2-1, with unresolved D. Between the trimmed V and J ends, which lost 7 bases and 1 base, there was a span of 29 bases. The CDR3 spans 20 residues. Germline CDR1 is LNHDA and CDR2 is SQIVND (reference sequence). In DNA, the CDR3 is TGTGCCAGTAAGCCCTCGCCTAATTTTGCGTCTTACCAGTCCTACAATGAGCAGTTCTTC. Encoded protein: CASKPSPNFASYQSYNEQFF.

The chain uses TRBV5-4 and TRBJ1-6, with no clear D. The length of the CDR3 is 13 residues. Trimming left V 1 base short and J 9 bases short, with 8 bases between. Per germline, CDR1 SGHNT and CDR2 YYREEE (reference sequence). The CDR3 DNA is TGTGCCAGCAGCTTGTATGAAGTTTCACCCCTCCACTTT. It is translated as CASSLYEVSPLHF.

The rearrangement uses TRBV6-5 and TRBJ1-2, with D perhaps TRBD1 (6 bases). Germline CDR1 and CDR2: MNHEY and SVGAGI. V lost 4 bases and J 3 bases, leaving 9 bases between the germline ends. The CDR3 contains 13 residues. CDR3 loop: CASSWGADYGYTF. The CDR3 DNA reads as TGTGCCAGCAGTTGGGGGGCGGACTATGGCTACACCTTC.

This chain links TRBV10-1 with TRBJ1-2, with D unclear. Germline values: CDR1 WNHNN, CDR2 SYGVQD (reference sequence). Deletions cut 2 bases from V and 2 bases from J, with 6 bases between. This CDR3 is built from 13 residues. In DNA, the CDR3 is TGCGCCAGCAGTGAGGCCAGAAACTATGGCTACACCTTC. Its translation is CASSEARNYGYTF.

This clone was seen just once. This chain uses TRBV7-8 with TRBJ2-7; 10 nucleotides line up with TRBD2. Germline V gives CDR1 SGHVS, CDR2 FQNEAQ. The CDR3 contains 16 residues. The junction had 5 bases not matched to a gene; V was cut back by 2 bases and J by 1 base. As DNA, the CDR3 is TGTGCCAGCAGCTTACCAAGCGGGAGGGTTTCCTACGAGCAGTACTTC. It is translated as CASSLPSGRVSYEQYF. The variable domain in full, with the rest retrieved from reference TRBV7-8 and TRBJ2-7, is GAGVSQSPRYKVAKRGQDVALRCDPISGHVSLFWYQQALGQGPEFLTYFQNEAQLDKSGLPSDRFFAERPEGSVSTLKIQRTQQEDSAVYLCASSLPSGRVSYEQYFGPGTRLTVT.

The V call is TRBV4-1, the J call TRBJ1-5; 9 positions agree with TRBD1. Trimming removed 9 bases from V and 1 base from J; junction bases left unmatched: 22. Germline V gives CDR1 MGHRA, CDR2 YSYEKL. The CDR3 totals 20 residues. The CDR3 is CASLSWLGDRAFLSNQPQHF. The CDR3 DNA reads as TGCGCCAGTTTATCCTGGTTAGGGGACAGGGCTTTTTTGAGCAATCAGCCCCAGCATTTT.

J is TRBJ2-1 and V is TRBV5-1; D possibly uses TRBD1 or TRBD2 (5 bases each). Germline V gives CDR1 SGHRS, CDR2 YFSETQ. CDR3 length: 15 residues. Between the trimmed V and J ends, which lost 1 base and 4 bases, there was a span of 12 bases. CDR3 residues: CASSLIGDLYNEQFF. The CDR3, as DNA: TGCGCCAGCAGCTTGATAGGGGACCTATACAATGAGCAGTTCTTC.

The chain employs TRBV5-1 and TRBJ1-1; TRBD1 aligns across 7 bases. The J segment lost 1 base and the V segment lost 3 bases, leaving 6 bases of the junction unmatched. The CDR3 has 15 amino acids. Germline assignment: CDR1 SGHRS and CDR2 YFSETQ. DNA for the CDR3: TGCGCCAGCAGCTCTCCACAGGGGCGGAACACTGAAGCTTTCTTT. It translates to CASSSPQGRNTEAFF. Together with reference TRBV5-1 and TRBJ1-1, the CDR3 gives the full variable domain: KAGVTQTPRYLIKTRGQQVTLSCSPISGHRSVSWYQQTPGQGLQFLFEYFSETQRNKGNFPGRFSGRQFSNSRSEMNVSTLELGDSALYLCASSSPQGRNTEAFFGQGTRLTVV.

V and J are TRBV6-1 and TRBJ1-2; tentatively, D is TRBD1 (6 bases). CDR3 length: 14 residues. Deletions cut 5 bases from V and 2 bases from J, with 12 bases between. CDR1 is MNHNS, CDR2 SASEGT, per germline. The CDR3 loop is CASSPNRDNYGYTF. DNA of the CDR3: TGTGCCAGCAGTCCCAACAGGGACAACTATGGCTACACCTTC.